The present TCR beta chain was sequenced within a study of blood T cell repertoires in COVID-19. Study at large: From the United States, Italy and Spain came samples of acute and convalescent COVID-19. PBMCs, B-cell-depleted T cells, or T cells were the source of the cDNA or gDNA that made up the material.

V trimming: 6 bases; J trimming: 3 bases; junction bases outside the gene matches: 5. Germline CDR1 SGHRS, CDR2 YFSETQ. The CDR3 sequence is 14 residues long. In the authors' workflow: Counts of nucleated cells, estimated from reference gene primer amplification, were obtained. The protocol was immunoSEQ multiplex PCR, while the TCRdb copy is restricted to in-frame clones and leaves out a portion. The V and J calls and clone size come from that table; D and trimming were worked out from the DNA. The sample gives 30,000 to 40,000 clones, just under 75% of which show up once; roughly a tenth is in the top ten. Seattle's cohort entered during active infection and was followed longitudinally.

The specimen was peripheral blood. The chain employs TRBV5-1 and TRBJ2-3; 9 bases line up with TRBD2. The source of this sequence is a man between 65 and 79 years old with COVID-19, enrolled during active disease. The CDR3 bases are TGCGCCAGCATGAATGGACTAGCGACAGATACGCAGTATTTT. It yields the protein CASMNGLATDTQYF.